One and the same sample provided the 8 T cell receptor beta chains below, sequenced in a study of Ad26.COV2.S vaccination and SARS-CoV-2 variants. Treatment given: roughly 19 received Ad26.COV2.S at low or high dose, single or two shots; roughly five received placebo; per-sample allocation not given. The investigators took samples on day 63 after the first vaccine or placebo injection. Produced via immunoSEQ multiplex PCR; TCRdb's table is partial and in-frame only. The sample has hundreds of thousands of clones, 75% to 90% seen once. The source was peripheral blood, collected in a trial of Ad26.COV2.S vaccine versus placebo. Receptors were obtained from a person aged 18-60 years who received the Ad26.COV2.S COVID-19 vaccine or a placebo.

V is TRBV6-1 and J is TRBJ2-7; TRBD1 matches at 8 bases. The CDR3 has 15 residues. Unmatched junction bases numbered 16, after V lost 8 bases and J lost 7 bases. CDR1 and CDR2 from the germline V gene are MNHNS and SASEGT. As DNA, the CDR3 is TGTGCCAGCGGATTGGAAGGCGGGACAGGCAGTGAGCAGTACTTC. Protein: CASGLEGGTGSEQYF.

This chain uses TRBV19 with TRBJ2-1; 8 bases are a match to TRBD1. The CDR3 totals 16 residues. Germline assignment: CDR1 LNHDA and CDR2 SQIVND (reference sequence). V lost 4 bases and J lost 4; bases outside the gene matches: 9. CDR3 bases: TGTGCCAGTAGTAGAACCGGGACAGGCCTTTACAATGAGCAGTTCTTC. It is translated as CASSRTGTGLYNEQFF.

This clone was detected once. The chain recombines TRBV28 with TRBJ1-1, with 8 bases matching TRBD1. Germline CDR1 reads MDHEN; CDR2 reads SYDVKM. The junction had 5 bases not matched to a gene; V was cut back by 7 bases and J by 4 bases. This CDR3 has 13 amino acids. In DNA, the CDR3 is TGTGCCAGCACCTTAACAGGGGGCACTGAAGCTTTCTTT. It translates to CASTLTGGTEAFF.

The chain carries TRBV19 and TRBJ1-1, with TRBD1 as a possible D gene (6 bases). CDR1 and CDR2 (germline): LNHDA, SQIVND (reference sequence). The CDR3 is made up of 15 amino acids. Trimming shortened V by 2 bases and J by 1 base, and 11 bases separated the two germline ends. CDR3 nucleotides: TGTGCCAGTAGTATAACGGGGGCCGGGAACACTGAAGCTTTCTTT. Its protein product is CASSITGAGNTEAFF.

The chain employs TRBV15 and TRBJ1-5, with D perhaps matching TRBD1 (5 bases). The CDR3 runs to 17 residues. The germline gives CDR1 LNHNV, CDR2 YYDKDF (reference sequence). Trimming cost V 0 bases and J 5 bases, with 17 bases left between them. As DNA, the CDR3 is TGTGCCACCAGCAGAGAGGTTGTGTGGGGGGTTGATCAGCCCCAGCATTTT. This translates into CATSREVVWGVDQPQHF.

The chain employs TRBV11-2 and TRBJ1-1; D is unresolved. CDR1 is SGHAT, CDR2 FQNNGV, per germline. The ends were cut back, 5 bases at V and 1 base at J, with 14 bases in the middle. There are 15 residues in the CDR3. CDR3 in amino acids: CASSPVGGRNTEAFF. The DNA of the CDR3 is TGTGCCAGCAGCCCCGTAGGAGGGCGGAACACTGAAGCTTTCTTT.

The rearrangement uses TRBV4-2 and TRBJ2-3; TRBD2 agrees at 9 bases. Germline V gene sequence: CDR1 LGHNA, CDR2 YNFKEQ. The CDR3 loop spans 16 amino acids. Trimming cost V 2 bases and J 5 bases; bases outside gene matches: 8. CDR3 in amino acids: CASSQRGGGAVDTQYF. CDR3 in DNA: TGTGCCAGCAGCCAACGCGGCGGGGGGGCCGTAGATACGCAGTATTTT.

CDR3 sequence: CASSMRGEALFF. In DNA, the CDR3 is TGTGCCAGCAGTATGAGGGGGGAGGCTTTGTTCTTC. V and J are TRBV6-5 and TRBJ2-1; D could derive from TRBD1 or TRBD2 (6 bases each). The CDR3 has 12 residues. V was shortened by 5 bases and J by 15 bases, with 17 bases between the two germline ends. Germline V gene sequence: CDR1 MNHEY, CDR2 SVGAGI.